This TCR beta chain was observed in a study of CD8+ T cells in alopecia areata. Study-level background: Among treated patients, oral tofacitinib was administered at 5 to 10 mg twice daily.

Obtained from alopecia areata patients were lesional scalp punch biopsies along with peripheral blood. RNA, once extracted, was reverse transcribed into cDNA for use as the sequencing template. Clones were sequenced by immunoSEQ multiplex PCR, and TCRdb holds only the in-frame ones, with some missing. The table includes about 150,000 clones, around 50% detected once. This receptor was taken from a human donor with alopecia areata. Material: CD4+ T cells sorted from blood.

CDR3 in amino acids: CASSRGTAFGETQYF. The CDR3, as DNA: TGTGCCAGCAGCCGCGGGACAGCTTTCGGAGAGACCCAGTACTTC. The chain joins TRBV7-9 to TRBJ2-5, with D perhaps matching TRBD1 (7 bases). CDR1 and CDR2 from the germline V gene are SEHNR and FQNEAQ (reference sequence). Trimming stripped 5 bases from V and 4 bases from J, with 17 bases between. This CDR3 contains 15 residues.